The 16 T cell receptor beta chains listed next were all sequenced from one sample in a study of vaccination effects on CD4 cells after COVID-19. The protocol was immunoSEQ multiplex PCR, while the TCRdb copy is restricted to in-frame clones and leaves out a portion. The sample includes approximately 44,000 clones, roughly 76% seen only once; the top ten take roughly 24%. Their recognized antigens are unknown. ViraFEST assay sequencing came after antigen-specific CD4+ T cells were expanded with viral peptide pools. Culturing for around ten days preceded CD4+ T cell isolation. None of the vaccinated had previously contracted SARS-CoV-2, and their nucleocapsid antibodies tested negative. The sequencing here drew on CD4+ T cells from PBMCs cultured with HCoV-OC43 spike peptides, taken before COVID-19 vaccination. Subset of the sample: HCoV-OC43 spike overlapping peptide pool stimulation. The receptors were gathered from a human donor who received a COVID-19 vaccine.

This clone came up a few times. The chain couples TRBV4-2 to TRBJ2-2, with TRBD1 matching 8 bases. V lost 3 bases, J lost 7 bases, and 7 bases stayed unmatched. The CDR3 runs to 15 residues. Germline assignment: CDR1 LGHNA and CDR2 YNFKEQ. The CDR3 loop is CASSQMDRDNGELFF. The CDR3 DNA sequence: TGTGCCAGCAGCCAGATGGACAGGGATAACGGGGAGCTGTTTTTT.

This clone was counted between two and nine times. The rearrangement links TRBV30 to TRBJ1-6; 7 bases agree with TRBD1. The germline CDR1 and CDR2 sequences are GTSNPN and SVGIG (reference sequence). V lost 2 bases and J lost 6; bases outside the gene matches: 7. This CDR3 has 15 amino acids. The CDR3 DNA reads TGTGCCTGGAGTTTTTCGACAGGGACTAATTCACCCCTCCACTTT. Translation gives CAWSFSTGTNSPLHF.

DNA of the CDR3: TGTGCCAGCAGTTTCCTTCCCGGGACCGCGGCAGAGCAGTACTTC. Encoded protein: CASSFLPGTAAEQYF. The chain couples TRBV6-5 to TRBJ2-7; D tentatively reads TRBD1 or TRBD2 (5 bases each). CDR3 length: 15 amino acids. CDR1 MNHEY and CDR2 SVGAGI come from the germline V gene. V lost 4 bases, J lost 7 bases, and 20 bases lay in between.

The chain links TRBV5-1 to TRBJ2-5; no definite D call. With 0 bases removed from V and 3 bases from J, the gap between germline ends came to 6 bases. Germline V gene sequence: CDR1 SGHRS, CDR2 YFSETQ. The CDR3 spans 13 residues. Here the CDR3 reads CASSLVTEETQYF. The CDR3 DNA reads as TGCGCCAGCAGCTTGGTTACGGAAGAGACCCAGTACTTC.

CDR3 in amino acids: CASSHGATGGNTIYF. The DNA of the CDR3 is TGTGCCAGCAGCCATGGGGCTACAGGGGGAAACACCATATATTTT. The chain combines TRBV9 with TRBJ1-3; weak D call: TRBD1 (6 bases). The CDR3 contains 15 residues. Between the trimmed V and J ends, which lost 4 bases and 4 bases, there was a span of 15 bases. Looked up from germline, CDR1 is SGDLS and CDR2 is YYNGEE.

The chain recombines TRBV12-3 or TRBV12-4 with TRBJ2-5; D call uncertain. Trimming removed 3 bases at V and 7 bases at J, with 6 bases between. The CDR3 consists of 11 residues. The CDR3 nucleotides are TGTGCCAGCAGTTTTGAACGGACCCAGTACTTC. This encodes CASSFERTQYF.

V is TRBV27 and J is TRBJ1-6; no clear D. The CDR3 is 17 residues long. Trimming pared 1 base from V and 0 bases from J, leaving 10 bases between. CDR1 and CDR2 from the germline V gene are MNHEY and SMNVEV (reference sequence). The CDR3 DNA follows: TGTGCCAGCAGTTTATACGTCATGAGCTCCTATAATTCACCCCTCCACTTT. This codes for CASSLYVMSSYNSPLHF.

The chain recombines TRBV30 with TRBJ1-2; TRBD1 agrees at 8 bases. Germline CDR1 reads GTSNPN; CDR2 reads SVGIG (reference sequence). The CDR3 is 13 amino acids. Trimming at V came to 5 bases and at J to 6 bases, leaving 8 bases not matched to a gene. The CDR3 spells CAWSPTGENGYTF. The CDR3 nucleotides read TGTGCCTGGTCACCGACAGGGGAGAATGGCTACACCTTC. Combining the CDR3 with reference TRBV30 and TRBJ1-2 gives the whole variable domain SQTIHQWPATLVQPVGSPLSLECTVEGTSNPNLYWYRQAAGRGLQLLFYSVGIGQISSEVPQNLSASRPQDRQFILSSKKLLLSDSGFYLCAWSPTGENGYTFGSGTRLTVV.

V gene TRBV10-3 combines with J gene TRBJ1-3, with D possibly being TRBD1 (5 bases). The V end lost 2 bases, the J end lost 0 bases, and 5 bases lay between the germline ends. The CDR3 sequence is 14 residues long. CDR1 ENHRY and CDR2 SYGVKD come from the germline V gene. The CDR3 region is CAISEQGSGNTIYF. Here the CDR3 DNA reads TGTGCCATCAGTGAGCAGGGCTCTGGAAACACCATATATTTT.

The chain has TRBV2 and TRBJ2-7; 12 positions match TRBD2. V was pared by 7 bases and J by 6 bases, with 7 bases of the junction left unmatched. The CDR3 runs to 14 residues. Per the germline V gene, CDR1 is SNHLY and CDR2 is FYNNEI. The CDR3 nucleotides are TGTGCCAGCACCGTAGGACTAGCGGGACTCGAGCAGTACTTC. This encodes CASTVGLAGLEQYF.

CDR3 bases: TGTGCCAGCTCACTACAGGGGAGGGACTATGGCTACACCTTC. The encoded protein is CASSLQGRDYGYTF. V is TRBV18 and J is TRBJ1-2, with 7 bases aligning to TRBD1. Germline V gene lookup returns CDR1 KGHSH and CDR2 LQKENI. This CDR3 is 14 amino acids long. V trimming: 4 bases; J trimming: 3 bases; junction bases outside the gene matches: 5.

Only a few counts were recorded for this clone. This chain's CDR3 is CAWAKGRLSGNTIYF. CDR3 nucleotides: TGTGCCTGGGCTAAAGGACGACTCTCTGGAAACACCATATATTTT. This chain connects TRBV30 to TRBJ1-3, with D unclear. Deletions cut 5 bases from V and 0 bases from J, with 14 bases between. Per germline, CDR1 GTSNPN and CDR2 SVGIG (reference sequence). This CDR3 spans 15 amino acids. The full variable domain, completed using reference TRBV30 and TRBJ1-3, is SQTIHQWPATLVQPVGSPLSLECTVEGTSNPNLYWYRQAAGRGLQLLFYSVGIGQISSEVPQNLSASRPQDRQFILSSKKLLLSDSGFYLCAWAKGRLSGNTIYFGEGSWLTVV.

The chain uses TRBV4-1 and TRBJ2-7; D is ambiguous. Trimming pared 0 bases from V and 7 bases from J, leaving 10 bases between. The germline V gene encodes CDR1 MGHRA and CDR2 YSYEKL. CDR3 length: 13 amino acids. The CDR3 here is CASSQDSFVEQYF. In DNA, the CDR3 is TGCGCCAGCAGCCAAGATAGTTTTGTGGAGCAGTACTTC.

The chain links TRBV5-1 to TRBJ2-3, with 9 bases that match TRBD1. This CDR3 region has 16 residues. Germline V lookup: CDR1 SGHRS, CDR2 YFSETQ. The junction had 16 bases not matched to a gene; V was cut back by 9 bases and J by 5 bases. The chain's CDR3 is CATQHTEDRGRDTQYF. The DNA of the CDR3 is TGCGCCACCCAACATACCGAGGACAGGGGACGAGATACGCAGTATTTT. The whole variable domain, filled in from reference TRBV5-1 and TRBJ2-3, reads KAGVTQTPRYLIKTRGQQVTLSCSPISGHRSVSWYQQTPGQGLQFLFEYFSETQRNKGNFPGRFSGRQFSNSRSEMNVSTLELGDSALYLCATQHTEDRGRDTQYFGPGTRLTVL.

This clone has a single count. The chain has TRBV3-1 (or the pseudogene TRBV3-2) and TRBJ1-5; no firm D call. Germline assignment: CDR1 LGHDT and CDR2 YNNKEL (reference sequence). V was cut by 1 base and J by 4 bases, with 5 bases left in between. This CDR3 is 13 amino acids long. The CDR3: CASSQGVNQPQHF. CDR3 sequence (DNA): TGTGCCAGCAGCCAAGGGGTAAATCAGCCCCAGCATTTT.

J is TRBJ2-7 and V is TRBV18; D is perhaps TRBD1 or TRBD2 (5 bases each). CDR1 is KGHSH, CDR2 LQKENI, per germline. The V end was cut by 1 base, the J end by 2 bases, with 18 bases between. The CDR3 runs 17 residues. The CDR3 DNA is TGTGCCAGCTCACCACGGAGTTTTGGGACCACTACCTACGAGCAGTACTTC. It codes for CASSPRSFGTTTYEQYF.